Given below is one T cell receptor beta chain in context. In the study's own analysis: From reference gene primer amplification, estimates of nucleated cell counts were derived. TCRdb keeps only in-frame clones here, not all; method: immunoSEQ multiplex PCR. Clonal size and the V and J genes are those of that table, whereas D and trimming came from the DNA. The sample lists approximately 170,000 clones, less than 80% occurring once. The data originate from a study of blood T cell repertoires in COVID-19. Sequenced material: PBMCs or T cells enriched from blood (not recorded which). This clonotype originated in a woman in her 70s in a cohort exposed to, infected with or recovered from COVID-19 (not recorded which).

CDR3 loop: CASTTGTSGSNEQFF. In DNA form, the CDR3 reads TGTGCCAGCACCACGGGGACTAGCGGGAGCAATGAGCAGTTCTTC. V gene TRBV28 combines with J gene TRBJ2-1, with 14 bases aligning to TRBD2. The germline V gene encodes CDR1 MDHEN and CDR2 SYDVKM. CDR3 length equals 15 residues. V lost 7 bases to trimming and J lost 6 bases; unmatched junction nucleotides: 5.